A single sample gave rise to the 9 T cell receptor beta chains below, sequenced in a study of T cells in Graves' hyperthyroidism and ophthalmopathy. Amplified TCR beta CDR3 regions came from RNA transcripts. A set of HTBI primers served as the primers for a first-round RT-PCR of the TCR CDR3. One entry per CDR3 protein results from TCRdb running MiXCR on the multiplex PCR reads. Of approximately 370,000 distinct CDR3 sequences listed, about a sixth are singletons. Sequenced material: blood. These receptors were collected from a woman aged 25 to 39 with Graves' hyperthyroidism that later progressed to Graves' ophthalmopathy.

This clonotype came up many times. The chain employs TRBV12-3 or TRBV12-4 and TRBJ2-3; no clear D. The CDR3 runs 13 residues. Trimming cost V 3 bases and J 0 bases, with 4 bases left between them. In nucleotides, the CDR3 is TGTGCCAGCAGTTTGCAGAGCACAGATACGCAGTATTTT. Its translation: CASSLQSTDTQYF.

This clonotype was detected only a few times. The CDR3, as DNA: TGTGCCAGCAGCCCGGAGGGCAGGCTCTACGAGCAGTACTTC. It codes for CASSPEGRLYEQYF. V usage is TRBV11-1 and J usage is TRBJ2-7, with D possibly TRBD2 on 6 matching bases. The germline V and J ends were trimmed by 5 bases and 3 bases, with 14 bases remaining between them. The CDR3 consists of 14 residues. The germline V gene encodes CDR1 SGHAT and CDR2 FQDESV (reference sequence).

In its sample, this clonotype was seen many times. The rearrangement uses TRBV29-1 and TRBJ2-3; D is tentatively TRBD1 or TRBD2 (5 bases each). Germline CDR1 is SQVTM and CDR2 is ANQGSEA. The germline V and J ends were trimmed by 4 bases and 2 bases, with 10 bases remaining between them. The CDR3 runs to 13 residues. The CDR3 loop is CSVGGTPTDTQYF. CDR3 nucleotides: TGCAGCGTTGGGGGGACCCCCACAGATACGCAGTATTTT.

The CDR3 here is CSAPSPASGRETQYF. In DNA, the CDR3 is TGCAGTGCTCCGAGCCCGGCTAGCGGGAGGGAGACCCAGTACTTC. The chain uses TRBV20-1 and TRBJ2-5; 11 positions agree with TRBD2. V trimming: 5 bases; J trimming: 5 bases; junction bases outside the gene matches: 10. This CDR3 contains 15 residues. CDR1 is DFQATT, CDR2 SNEGSKA, per germline (reference sequence).

DNA for the CDR3: TGCAGCGTTGGGGCGATGAACACTGAAGCTTTCTTT. It is translated as CSVGAMNTEAFF. The rearrangement uses TRBV29-1 and TRBJ1-1; D remains unclear. V was clipped by 4 bases and J by 0 bases, with 6 bases between them. The CDR3 extends over 12 amino acids. Germline loops: CDR1 SQVTM, CDR2 ANQGSEA.

This clonotype was detected a few times. The V and J genes are TRBV19 and TRBJ1-2, with a weak D call TRBD1 (5 bases). The CDR3 consists of 15 residues. Germline V gene sequence: CDR1 LNHDA, CDR2 SQIVND (reference sequence). Trimming removed 0 bases at V and 4 bases at J, with 12 bases between. Here the CDR3 DNA reads TGTGCCAGTAGTATAGAACCGGGACGGGTCTATGGCTACACCTTC. Its protein product is CASSIEPGRVYGYTF.

This clonotype has ten or more counts. The chain links TRBV25-1 to TRBJ2-3; no reliable D call. The CDR3 has 16 amino acids. The germline V gene encodes CDR1 MGHDK and CDR2 SYGVNS. The ends were cut back, 9 bases at V and 4 bases at J, with 23 bases in the middle. For the CDR3, the DNA is TGTGCCAGTGCCAATTCCCAAGGGATGGTCCCAGATACGCAGTATTTT. The encoded protein is CASANSQGMVPDTQYF.

V usage is TRBV28 and J usage is TRBJ2-7; weak D call: TRBD2 (6 bases). The CDR3 contains 13 residues. From germline, CDR1 is MDHEN and CDR2 SYDVKM. Trimming took off 6 bases at V and 5 bases at J, with 14 bases between the two ends. CDR3 sequence reads: CASRPGGPNEQYF. CDR3 in DNA: TGTGCCAGCAGACCCGGAGGGCCCAACGAGCAGTACTTC.

This clonotype was seen ten or more times. The chain has TRBV7-9 and TRBJ2-7; tentatively, D is TRBD2 (7 bases). Per germline, CDR1 SEHNR and CDR2 FQNEAQ (reference sequence). Trimming removed 0 bases at V and 5 bases at J, with 14 bases between. CDR3 size: 15 residues. The CDR3 loop is CASSLALGGLDEQYF. The CDR3 DNA reads TGTGCCAGCAGCTTAGCGCTCGGGGGGCTCGACGAGCAGTACTTC.